The sequence of this TCR beta chain was determined in a study of T cells in Graves' hyperthyroidism and ophthalmopathy. Enrolled ophthalmopathy patients presented with a Clinical Activity Score of at least 3, a NOSPECS grade of at least 4, and disease duration under 3 months. From RNA transcripts, TCR beta CDR3 regions were amplified. Carried out on the TCR CDR3, a first-round RT-PCR used the HTBI primer set. TCRdb used MiXCR to reprocess the multiplex PCR reads, holding one entry per CDR3 protein. Of hundreds of thousands of distinct CDR3 sequences listed, around 24% were seen once; the top ten hold around 10%. This clonotype was counted at least ten times. V was pared by 6 bases and J by 7 bases, with 11 bases of the junction left unmatched. The CDR3 consists of 16 residues.

Sequences were obtained from blood. V gene TRBV12-3 or TRBV12-4 combines with J gene TRBJ1-6; 8 bases agree with TRBD1. The source of this sequence is a woman aged 30 to 39 with Graves' ophthalmopathy. The CDR3 protein is CASSYFQGARNSPLHF. CDR3 DNA sequence: TGTGCCAGCAGCTACTTCCAGGGGGCTAGGAATTCACCCCTCCACTTT.